The following is a TCR beta chain sequence with its context. Specified time point: peripheral blood 6 weeks after treatment start. The sample originates from a study of PD-L1 blockade in urothelial cancer. The CDR3 runs to 15 residues. From germline, CDR1 is SGHTA and CDR2 FQGTGA. The V end lost 2 bases, the J end lost 4 bases, and 12 bases lay between the germline ends. Here immunoSEQ multiplex PCR was the method, and the copy in TCRdb shows in-frame clones only, minus some. Of about 36,000 clones listed, approximately 84% were seen once; the top ten hold under 12%. The chain links TRBV7-3 to TRBJ2-1, with D perhaps TRBD1 (5 bases). The clonotype comes from a man between 35 and 55 years old with urothelial cancer. Sequences were derived from PBMCs, sampled around atezolizumab (anti-PD-L1) treatment. This CDR3 is CASSLVRAKYNEQFF. CDR3 sequence (DNA): TGTGCCAGCAGCTTAGTCAGGGCGAAGTACAATGAGCAGTTCTTC.